These 21 T cell receptor beta chains originate from one sample sequenced in a study of glioma-infiltrating T cells. TCR alpha and beta CDR3 regions were amplified from RNA using iRepertoire nested multiplex PCR. MiXCR, applied by TCRdb to the multiplex PCR reads, yields one record per CDR3 protein. Of approximately 90,000 distinct CDR3 sequences listed, roughly 23% are singletons. What was sequenced was glioma tissue, nonneoplastic brain tissue, or PBMCs (not recorded which). These TCRs come from a human donor with low-grade glioma or glioblastoma, undergoing nonglioma brain surgery, or in good health (not recorded which).

This clonotype was picked up many times. The chain has TRBV7-2 and TRBJ1-2; D not resolved. The CDR3 has 12 residues. V was cut by 5 bases and J by 8 bases, with 12 bases left in between. The germline gives CDR1 SGHTA, CDR2 FQGNSA. CDR3 nucleotide sequence: TGTGCCAGCAGCCGCCTACTGGAGGGCTACACCTTC. Its protein product is CASSRLLEGYTF.

This clonotype came up a few times. The chain links TRBV2 to TRBJ1-5, with D perhaps TRBD1 (5 bases). Between the trimmed V and J ends, which lost 4 bases and 0 bases, there was a span of 10 bases. This CDR3 is built from 15 residues. Looked up from germline, CDR1 is SNHLY and CDR2 is FYNNEI. The CDR3 reads CASSGQTHSNQPQHF. The CDR3 DNA reads as TGTGCCAGCAGTGGACAGACTCATAGCAATCAGCCCCAGCATTTT.

This clonotype was recorded at least ten times. J is TRBJ1-2 and V is TRBV12-3 or TRBV12-4; D is unresolved. Trimming cost V 4 bases and J 2 bases, with 5 bases left between them. The CDR3 runs to 12 residues. In DNA form, the CDR3 reads TGTGCCAGCAGTTACCTAAACTATGGCTACACCTTC. This gives the protein CASSYLNYGYTF.

The chain links TRBV3-1 to TRBJ2-2, with TRBD1 as a possible D gene (6 bases). This CDR3 has 16 amino acids. V was trimmed by 2 bases and J by 1 base, leaving 11 bases between them. Germline V gene sequence: CDR1 LGHDT, CDR2 YNNKEL (reference sequence). The CDR3 DNA reads TGTGCCAGCAGCCAATTCGGGACACTGAACACCGGGGAGCTGTTTTTT. Protein sequence: CASSQFGTLNTGELFF.

This clonotype was counted many times. The rearrangement uses TRBV19 and TRBJ1-1; D is unresolved. CDR3 length: 13 residues. Deletions cut 3 bases from V and 1 base from J, with 6 bases between. CDR1 LNHDA and CDR2 SQIVND come from the germline V gene (reference sequence). For the CDR3, the DNA is TGTGCCAGTAGTATGTATAGGAACACTGAAGCTTTCTTT. Translation: CASSMYRNTEAFF.

This clonotype was observed many times. This chain uses TRBV6-1 with TRBJ2-5; 11 positions match TRBD2. Per the germline V gene, CDR1 is MNHNS and CDR2 is SASEGT. The CDR3 is 14 residues long. Trimming cost V 6 bases and J 2 bases; bases outside gene matches: 2. The CDR3 bases are TGTGCCAGCAGGACTAGCGGGGCACAAGAGACCCAGTACTTC. Translated: CASRTSGAQETQYF.

This clonotype was counted between two and nine times. The chain links TRBV18 to TRBJ2-1; TRBD2 matches 8 bases. Trimming cost V 5 bases and J 2 bases; bases outside gene matches: 14. CDR3 size: 18 residues. Germline V gene sequence: CDR1 KGHSH, CDR2 LQKENI. The CDR3 reads CASSSTRSAGATYNEQFF. The CDR3 DNA reads TGTGCCAGCTCATCGACCAGATCAGCGGGAGCGACCTACAATGAGCAGTTCTTC.

On this clonotype itself: Being one base from a much bigger clone, this may be a read error. Given the absence of the conserved phenylalanine or tryptophan at the CDR3 end, a read error is likely. This chain links TRBV7-6 with TRBJ2-5; no reliable D call. The CDR3 has 12 amino acids. The germline V gene has CDR1 SGHVS and CDR2 FNYEAQ. Trimming cost V 3 bases and J 5 bases, with 7 bases left between them. CDR3 in amino acids: CASSFHPETQYL. The DNA for the CDR3 is TGTGCCAGCAGCTTCCATCCTGAGACCCAGTACCTC.

The chain has TRBV4-2 and TRBJ2-3; a possible D gene is TRBD2 (6 bases). Germline lookup yields CDR1 LGHNA and CDR2 YNFKEQ. V was clipped by 0 bases and J by 1 base, with 20 bases between them. The CDR3 is 19 residues long. The CDR3 DNA reads as TGTGCCAGCAGCCAAGATAATAGCGGCCGATGGATGGGCACAGATACGCAGTATTTT. Translating it yields CASSQDNSGRWMGTDTQYF.

This clonotype was recorded at least ten times. The rearrangement links TRBV7-9 to TRBJ1-3; D ambiguous. Per germline, CDR1 SEHNR and CDR2 FQNEAQ (reference sequence). The CDR3 sequence is 12 residues long. V dropped 3 bases and J dropped 3 bases, with 3 bases sitting between them. This CDR3 is CASSFNGNTIYF. The CDR3 nucleotides are TGTGCCAGCAGCTTTAATGGAAACACCATATATTTT. Full variable domain (missing parts from reference TRBV7-9 and TRBJ1-3): DTGVSQNPRHKITKRGQNVTFRCDPISEHNRLYWYRQTLGQGPEFLTYFQNEAQLEKSRLLSDRFSAERPKGSFSTLEIQRTEQGDSAMYLCASSFNGNTIYFGEGSWLTVV.

This clonotype appeared many times. This sequence joins TRBV18 and TRBJ2-5; 7 bases line up with TRBD1. V lost 6 bases, J lost 4 bases, and 5 bases stayed unmatched. Germline lookup yields CDR1 KGHSH and CDR2 LQKENI. The CDR3 has 13 amino acids. The CDR3 nucleotides read TGTGCCAGCTCCCCGGGACAGACAGAGACCCAGTACTTC. It translates to CASSPGQTETQYF.

This clonotype came up many times. The genes are TRBV12-3 or TRBV12-4 and TRBJ2-1; a possible D gene is TRBD2 (7 bases). V was clipped by 6 bases and J by 9 bases, with 15 bases between them. The CDR3 loop spans 13 amino acids. CDR3 bases: TGTGCCAGCAGGAAAACAGGGAGGGGTGAGCAGTTCTTC. Translating gives CASRKTGRGEQFF.

This clonotype showed up many times. This chain links TRBV6-1 with TRBJ2-5, with 11 bases aligning to TRBD1. V gave up 6 bases and J gave up 2 bases; unmatched junction bases: 8. The CDR3 runs to 16 residues. Germline V gene lookup returns CDR1 MNHNS and CDR2 SASEGT. CDR3 coding DNA: TGTGCCAGCAGCCCTCACGGACAGGGGGCTCAAGAGACCCAGTACTTC. Its protein product is CASSPHGQGAQETQYF.

The V and J genes are TRBV4-2 and TRBJ1-3, with a possible D match to TRBD1 (6 bases). The CDR3 covers 15 residues. Trimming shortened V by 0 bases and J by 7 bases, and 13 bases separated the two germline ends. CDR1 and CDR2 from the germline V gene are LGHNA and YNFKEQ. The CDR3: CASSQDAQGSNTIYF. In DNA form, the CDR3 reads TGTGCCAGCAGCCAAGATGCCCAGGGGTCGAACACCATATATTTT.

The table lists this clonotype with many counts. This rearrangement joins TRBV14 to TRBJ2-1; possible D gene TRBD1, 6 bases. This CDR3 is built from 16 residues. Germline CDR1 and CDR2: SGHDN and FVKESK. V was shortened by 2 bases and J by 0 bases, with 11 bases between the two germline ends. The chain's CDR3 is CASSQQGTSSYNEQFF. The DNA of the CDR3 is TGTGCCAGCAGCCAACAGGGGACCAGCTCCTACAATGAGCAGTTCTTC.

This clonotype was counted between two and nine times. The V gene is TRBV11-2, the J gene TRBJ1-6; a possible D gene is TRBD1 (6 bases). From germline, CDR1 is SGHAT and CDR2 FQNNGV. The CDR3 consists of 16 residues. Trimming left V 1 base short and J 9 bases short, with 16 bases between. This CDR3 reads CASSLGKGQKVSPLHF. CDR3 nucleotide sequence: TGTGCCAGCAGCTTAGGCAAAGGACAGAAAGTTTCACCCCTCCACTTT.

The rearrangement joins TRBV11-2 to TRBJ1-1; D not resolved. There are 15 residues in the CDR3. V was clipped by 6 bases and J by 1 base, with 15 bases between them. Per the germline V gene, CDR1 is SGHAT and CDR2 is FQNNGV. DNA of the CDR3: TGTGCCAGCAGACCGTCTGGGCGACAGAACACTGAAGCTTTCTTT. This sequence encodes CASRPSGRQNTEAFF.

This clonotype came up many times. V usage is TRBV3-1 and J usage is TRBJ2-5; D not resolved. The CDR3 consists of 11 residues. Germline assignment: CDR1 LGHDT and CDR2 YNNKEL (reference sequence). V was clipped by 6 bases and J by 2 bases, with 4 bases between them. The CDR3 DNA reads TGTGCCAGCAGTAAGCAAGAGACCCAGTACTTC. Its protein is CASSKQETQYF.

The CDR3 DNA reads TGCAGCGTTGAAGACACCACCCGACATCAGGGGATCGGCTATGGCTACACCTTC. Its protein product is CSVEDTTRHQGIGYGYTF. The genes are TRBV29-1 and TRBJ1-2, with a weak D call TRBD1 (6 bases). Germline V gives CDR1 SQVTM, CDR2 ANQGSEA. The CDR3 spans 18 residues. The V end was cut by 0 bases, the J end by 4 bases, with 24 bases between.

There are many counts of this clonotype. The CDR3 bases are TGCAGTGCTTACTTTAGTTCGCACAATGAGCAGTTCTTC. It encodes CSAYFSSHNEQFF. This rearrangement joins TRBV20-1 to TRBJ2-1; the D is unclear. The CDR3 spans 13 residues. Germline lookup yields CDR1 DFQATT and CDR2 SNEGSKA (reference sequence). V was clipped by 5 bases and J by 5 bases, with 13 bases between them.

This clonotype was counted at least ten times. This rearrangement joins TRBV7-9 to TRBJ2-6; D is uncertain. V was pared by 1 base and J by 0 bases, with 7 bases between. Looked up from germline, CDR1 is SEHNR and CDR2 is FQNEAQ (reference sequence). The CDR3 covers 16 residues. This CDR3 reads CASSLGGNSGANVLTF. The CDR3 region has the DNA TGTGCCAGCAGCTTAGGTGGTAACTCTGGGGCCAACGTCCTGACTTTC.